These T cell receptor beta chains were read from a single sample in a study of molecular identifiers for immune sequencing clone quantification. MiXCR, run by TCRdb on the PCR reads, gives a single entry per CDR3 protein. Here the sample spans tens of thousands of distinct CDR3 sequences, under 25% being singletons. Sequencing input: naive CD8+ T cells from blood, with Jurkat cell RNA spiked in. Receptors originate from a human donor in good health. Some libraries in this study had Jurkat cell RNA spiked in. The CDR3 runs from the conserved cysteine through the conserved F or W.

>TRBV4-3|TRBJ2-3
CASSQEHWGTDTQYF
>TRBV28|TRBJ2-3
CASSLTGGGTQYF
>TRBV6-6|TRBJ1-1
CASSYYGTEAFF
>TRBV12-3/TRBV12-4|TRBJ2-3
CASSPILPDTQYF
>TRBV14|TRBJ2-7
CASSPTGGYYEQCF
>TRBV27|TRBJ2-7
CASAVQVNTYEQYF
>TRBV19|TRBJ1-5
CASTTWEGNQPQHF
>TRBV12-3/TRBV12-4|TRBJ2-7
CASSPVSDEQYF
>TRBV28|TRBJ2-5
CATQSPLAGQETQYF
>TRBV4-1|TRBJ2-3
CASSQDVDPTDTQYF
>TRBV30|TRBJ1-2
CAWLGTPNYGYTF
>TRBV6-5|TRBJ2-7
CASSYAGGGRDEQYF
>TRBV19|TRBJ2-3
CASGIGLAGTADTQYF
>TRBV20-1|TRBJ1-5
CSAREDRGQPQHF
>TRBV7-9|TRBJ2-7
CASRVSGYEQHF
>TRBV5-4|TRBJ2-3
CASGSVGSAPDTQYF
>TRBV29-1|TRBJ1-1
CSVDGGGPGGEAFF
>TRBV7-3|TRBJ1-5
CASSLKKRQPQHF
>TRBV3-1|TRBJ2-1
CASSQVTLGRLEQFF
>TRBV3-1|TRBJ2-2
CASSQAGTSGRSYTGELFF
>TRBV7-9|TRBJ2-3
CASSLLPTYTQYF
>TRBV7-9|TRBJ2-2
CASSLGGPAGELFF
>TRBV6-5|TRBJ2-7
CASSRTSGSPEQYF
>TRBV4-2|TRBJ2-3
CASSQIGGAGQNTQYF
>TRBV6-5|TRBJ1-1
CASRVQWGAEAFF
>TRBV5-1|TRBJ2-7
CASSFGTTYEQYF
>TRBV7-7|TRBJ2-1
CASSLGTSVSYNEQFF
>TRBV14|TRBJ2-3
CASSPRLAGVGTDTQYF
>TRBV20-1|TRBJ2-7
CSAREPGYRPYEQYF
>TRBV11-2|TRBJ2-7
CASSLETGTSAYEQYF
>TRBV19|TRBJ2-3
CASWGWDTDTQYF
>TRBV6-5|TRBJ2-7
CASSYMYRGDEQYF